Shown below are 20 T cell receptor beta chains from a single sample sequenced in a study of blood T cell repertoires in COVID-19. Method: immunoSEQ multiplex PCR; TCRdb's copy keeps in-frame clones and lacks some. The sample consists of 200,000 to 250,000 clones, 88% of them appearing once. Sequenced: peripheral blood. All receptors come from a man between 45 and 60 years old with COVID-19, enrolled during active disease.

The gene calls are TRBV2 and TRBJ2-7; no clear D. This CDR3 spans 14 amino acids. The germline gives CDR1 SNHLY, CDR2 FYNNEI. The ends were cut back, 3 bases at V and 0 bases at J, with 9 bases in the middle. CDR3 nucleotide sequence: TGTGCCAGCAGTGATCCAAGGAGCTCCTACGAGCAGTACTTC. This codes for CASSDPRSSYEQYF.

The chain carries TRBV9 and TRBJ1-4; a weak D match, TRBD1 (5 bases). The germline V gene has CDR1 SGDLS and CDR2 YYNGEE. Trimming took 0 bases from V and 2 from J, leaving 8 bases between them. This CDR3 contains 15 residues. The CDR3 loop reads CASSVAGSTNEKLFF. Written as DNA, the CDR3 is TGTGCCAGCAGCGTAGCAGGGTCTACTAATGAAAAACTGTTTTTT.

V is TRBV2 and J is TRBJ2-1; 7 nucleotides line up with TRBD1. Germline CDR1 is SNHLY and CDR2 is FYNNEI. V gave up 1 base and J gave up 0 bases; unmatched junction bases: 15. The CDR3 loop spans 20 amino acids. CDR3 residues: CASSEGGLPWDSGSYNEQFF. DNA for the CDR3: TGTGCCAGCAGTGAAGGAGGTCTGCCGTGGGACAGTGGCTCCTACAATGAGCAGTTCTTC.

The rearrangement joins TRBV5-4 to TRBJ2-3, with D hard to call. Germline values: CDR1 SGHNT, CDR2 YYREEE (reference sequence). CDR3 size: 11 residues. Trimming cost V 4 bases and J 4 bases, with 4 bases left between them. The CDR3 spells CASSRADTQYF. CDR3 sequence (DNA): TGTGCCAGCAGCCGCGCAGATACGCAGTATTTT.

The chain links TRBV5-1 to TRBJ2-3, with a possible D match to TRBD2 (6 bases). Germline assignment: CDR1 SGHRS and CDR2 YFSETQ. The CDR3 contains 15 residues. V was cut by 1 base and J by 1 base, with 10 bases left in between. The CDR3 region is CASSLSGPRTDTQYF. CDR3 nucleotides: TGCGCCAGCAGCTTGAGCGGGCCCCGCACAGATACGCAGTATTTT. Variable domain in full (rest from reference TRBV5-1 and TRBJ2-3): KAGVTQTPRYLIKTRGQQVTLSCSPISGHRSVSWYQQTPGQGLQFLFEYFSETQRNKGNFPGRFSGRQFSNSRSEMNVSTLELGDSALYLCASSLSGPRTDTQYFGPGTRLTVL.

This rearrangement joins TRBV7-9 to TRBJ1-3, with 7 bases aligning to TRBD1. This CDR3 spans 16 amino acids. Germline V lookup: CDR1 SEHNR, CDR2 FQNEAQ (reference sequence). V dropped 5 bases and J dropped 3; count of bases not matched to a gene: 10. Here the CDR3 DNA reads TGTGCCAGCAGCCCGACAGGGAGCCTCGATGGAAACACCATATATTTT. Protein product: CASSPTGSLDGNTIYF.

This CDR3 reads CATSGTTNTGELFF. CDR3 in DNA: TGTGCCACTAGCGGGACTACGAACACCGGGGAGCTGTTTTTT. The gene calls are TRBV24-1 and TRBJ2-2; 8 nucleotides align to TRBD2. The germline gives CDR1 KGHDR, CDR2 SFDVKD. Trimming removed 10 bases from V and 0 bases from J; junction bases left unmatched: 3. The CDR3 sequence is 14 residues long.

The CDR3, as DNA: TGCGCCAGCAGCCCCTCGGGAGATAATAATTCACCCCTCCACTTT. Translated, it gives CASSPSGDNNSPLHF. The V and J genes are TRBV4-3 and TRBJ1-6; no firm D call. Trimming pared 4 bases from V and 5 bases from J, leaving 12 bases between. The CDR3 consists of 15 residues. The germline CDR1 and CDR2 sequences are LGHNA and YSLEER.

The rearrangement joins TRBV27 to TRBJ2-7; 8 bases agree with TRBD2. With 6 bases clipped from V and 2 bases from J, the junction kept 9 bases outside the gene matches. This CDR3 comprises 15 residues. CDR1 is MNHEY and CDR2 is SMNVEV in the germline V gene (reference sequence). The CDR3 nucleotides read TGTGCCAGCAGCCCAAGCGGGAGTCACACCTACGAGCAGTACTTC. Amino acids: CASSPSGSHTYEQYF.

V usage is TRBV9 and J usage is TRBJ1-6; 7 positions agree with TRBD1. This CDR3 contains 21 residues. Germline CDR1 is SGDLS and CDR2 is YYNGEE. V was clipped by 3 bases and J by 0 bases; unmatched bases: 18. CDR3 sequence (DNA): TGTGCCAGCAGCGAGGGGGAAAGGGGGCCTTCCGGCCGCTCCTATAATTCACCCCTCCACTTT. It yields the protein CASSEGERGPSGRSYNSPLHF.

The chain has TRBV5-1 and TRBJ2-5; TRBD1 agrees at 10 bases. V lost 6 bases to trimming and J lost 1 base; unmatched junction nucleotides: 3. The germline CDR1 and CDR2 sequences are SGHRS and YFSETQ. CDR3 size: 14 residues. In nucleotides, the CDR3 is TGCGCCAGCACGAGGACAGGGGGCCAAGAGACCCAGTACTTC. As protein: CASTRTGGQETQYF.

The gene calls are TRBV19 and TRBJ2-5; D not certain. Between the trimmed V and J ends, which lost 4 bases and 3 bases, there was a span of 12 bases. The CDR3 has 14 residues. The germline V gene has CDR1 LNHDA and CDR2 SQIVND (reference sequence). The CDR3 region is CASSTTRSEETQYF. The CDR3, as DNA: TGTGCCAGTAGTACGACTCGATCTGAAGAGACCCAGTACTTC.

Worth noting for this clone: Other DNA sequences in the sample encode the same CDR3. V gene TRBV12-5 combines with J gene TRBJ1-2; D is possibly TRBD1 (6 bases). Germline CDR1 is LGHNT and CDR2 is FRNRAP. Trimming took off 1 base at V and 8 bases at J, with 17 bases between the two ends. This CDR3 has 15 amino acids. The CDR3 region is CASGLGGAGRGGYTF. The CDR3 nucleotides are TGTGCTAGTGGTTTGGGGGGGGCGGGGAGGGGAGGCTACACCTTC.

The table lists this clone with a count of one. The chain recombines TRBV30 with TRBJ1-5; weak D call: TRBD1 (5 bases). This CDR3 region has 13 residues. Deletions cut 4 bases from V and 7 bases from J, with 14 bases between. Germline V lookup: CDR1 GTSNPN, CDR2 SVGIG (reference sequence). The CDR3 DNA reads TGTGCCTGGACCAAAGGGAGGGGACAGCCCCAGCATTTT. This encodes CAWTKGRGQPQHF.

The CDR3 loop reads CASSYQGHQETQYF. The CDR3 DNA sequence: TGTGCCAGCAGTTACCAGGGGCACCAAGAGACCCAGTACTTC. This chain joins TRBV6-6 and TRBJ2-5; D might be TRBD1 (6 bases). The CDR3 loop spans 14 amino acids. Germline V gene sequence: CDR1 MNHNY, CDR2 SVGAGI (reference sequence). Deletions cut 2 bases from V and 0 bases from J, with 7 bases between.

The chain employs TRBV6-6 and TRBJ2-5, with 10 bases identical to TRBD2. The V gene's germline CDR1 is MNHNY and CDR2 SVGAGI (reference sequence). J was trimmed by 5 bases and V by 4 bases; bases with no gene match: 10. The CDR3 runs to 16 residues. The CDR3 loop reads CASSSLAGGVGETQYF. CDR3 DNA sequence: TGTGCCAGCAGTTCCTTAGCGGGAGGAGTGGGGGAGACCCAGTACTTC.

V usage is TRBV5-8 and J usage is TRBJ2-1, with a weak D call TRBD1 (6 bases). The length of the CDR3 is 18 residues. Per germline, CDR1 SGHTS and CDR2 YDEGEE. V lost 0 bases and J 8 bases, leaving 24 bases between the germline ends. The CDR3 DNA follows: TGTGCCAGCAGCTTGGGGCGGTGGGACACAGGTGGTGGCCATGAGCAGTTCTTC. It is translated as CASSLGRWDTGGGHEQFF.

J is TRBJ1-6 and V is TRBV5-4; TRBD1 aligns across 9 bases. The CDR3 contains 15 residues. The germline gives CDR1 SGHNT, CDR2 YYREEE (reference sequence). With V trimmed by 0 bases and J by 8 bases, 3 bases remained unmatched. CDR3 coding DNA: TGTGCCAGCAGCTTGGTACAGGGGGCGGATTCACCCCTCCACTTT. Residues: CASSLVQGADSPLHF.

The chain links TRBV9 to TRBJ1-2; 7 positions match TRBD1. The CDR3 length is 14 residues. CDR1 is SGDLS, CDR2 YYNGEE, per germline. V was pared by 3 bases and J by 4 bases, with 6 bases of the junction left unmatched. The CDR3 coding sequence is TGTGCCAGCAGCGCGACGGGACAGATCTATGGCTACACCTTC. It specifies CASSATGQIYGYTF.

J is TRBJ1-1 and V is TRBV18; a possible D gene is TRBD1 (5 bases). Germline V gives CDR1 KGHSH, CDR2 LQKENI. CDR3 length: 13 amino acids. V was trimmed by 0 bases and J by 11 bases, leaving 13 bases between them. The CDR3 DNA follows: TGTGCCAGCTCACCACCGGGGGGGGGATTCGCTTTCTTT. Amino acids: CASSPPGGGFAFF.